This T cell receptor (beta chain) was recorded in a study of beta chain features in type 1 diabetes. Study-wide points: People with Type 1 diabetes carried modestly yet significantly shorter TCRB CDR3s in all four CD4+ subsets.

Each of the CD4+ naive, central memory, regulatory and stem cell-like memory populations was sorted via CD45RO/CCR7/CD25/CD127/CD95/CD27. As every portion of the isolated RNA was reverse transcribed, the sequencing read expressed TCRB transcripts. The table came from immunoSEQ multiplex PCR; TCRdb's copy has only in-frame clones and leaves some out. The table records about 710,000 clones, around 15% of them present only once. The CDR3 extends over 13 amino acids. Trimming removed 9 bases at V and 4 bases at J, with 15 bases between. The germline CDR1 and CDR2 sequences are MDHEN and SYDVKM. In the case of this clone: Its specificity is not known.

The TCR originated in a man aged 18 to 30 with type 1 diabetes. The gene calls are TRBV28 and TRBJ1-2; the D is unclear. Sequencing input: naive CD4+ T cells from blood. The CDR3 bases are TGTGCCAGTCAACCCGTGAAGATCTATGGCTACACCTTC. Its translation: CASQPVKIYGYTF.